This T cell receptor (beta chain) came from a study of control samples from healthy donors and cancer patients. Libraries were prepared by immunoSEQ multiplex PCR; TCRdb keeps only in-frame clonotypes and omits some of them. The table shows over 150,000 clones, with 90% to 95% occurring only once. CDR3 size: 12 residues. CDR1 is ENHRY and CDR2 is SYGVKD in the germline V gene. Trimming left V 10 bases short and J 4 bases short, with 11 bases between. Material for sequencing was blood. The genes are TRBV10-3 and TRBJ1-5; perhaps TRBD1 as D (6 bases). The receptor comes from a woman between 18 and 29 years old in good health. This CDR3 is CANLGQNQPQHF. The CDR3 DNA reads as TGTGCCAACCTTGGACAGAATCAGCCCCAGCATTTT.